A selection of T cell receptor beta chains follows, all from one sample in a study of blood T cells in healthy people across ages. TCRdb itself ran the 5' RACE reads through MiXCR, one entry per CDR3 protein. The table lists roughly 730,000 distinct CDR3 sequences, about 56% of them singletons. The specimen sequenced was blood. These receptors all come from a man aged 40-50 years in good health. The CDR3 runs from the conserved cysteine through the conserved F or W. The D gene is left open where the match is weak. A clone size is listed for some rows: how often the clone was seen (once, few, many), or a class if it is expanded.

size,J,D,length,V,CDR3,DNA
.,TRBJ2-7,.,15,TRBV6-2/TRBV6-3,CASSYADFPLYEQYF,TGTGCCAGCAGTTACGCAGACTTCCCCCTCTACGAGCAGTACTTC
.,TRBJ2-1,TRBD2,18,TRBV28,CASSPWLGRESSYNEQFF,TGTGCCAGCAGCCCCTGGTTGGGGCGGGAGAGCTCCTACAATGAGCAGTTCTTC
.,TRBJ1-6,.,13,TRBV3-1,CASNQGVDSPLHF,TGTGCCAGCAATCAGGGAGTTGATTCACCCCTCCACTTT
.,TRBJ2-7,.,15,TRBV28,CASSPQGRGLYEQYF,TGTGCCAGCAGTCCACAGGGCCGGGGGCTGTACGAGCAGTACTTC
few,TRBJ2-7,.,13,TRBV4-1,CASSPALTYEQYF,TGCGCCAGCAGCCCAGCGTTAACCTACGAGCAGTACTTC
.,TRBJ2-7,TRBD1,14,TRBV29-1,CSVGGGTGLYEQYF,TGCAGCGTTGGAGGGGGGACAGGCCTCTACGAGCAGTACTTC
.,TRBJ2-3,.,15,TRBV5-1,CASSLVQGGGDTQYF,TGCGCCAGCAGCTTGGTCCAGGGAGGGGGAGATACGCAGTATTTT
.,TRBJ2-5,TRBD1,15,TRBV2,CASSQRPGGGETQYF,TGTGCCAGCAGCCAAAGACCAGGGGGCGGAGAGACCCAGTACTTC
once,TRBJ2-7,.,13,TRBV6-2/TRBV6-3,CASSDMTSYEQYF,TGTGCCAGCAGTGATATGACCAGCTACGAGCAGTACTTC
.,TRBJ1-4,.,17,TRBV4-1,CASSPGDTGTAWGKLFF,TGCGCCAGCAGCCCGGGGGACACCGGGACTGCCTGGGGAAAACTGTTTTTT
.,TRBJ2-5,.,13,TRBV7-9,CASSAAWGETQYF,TGTGCCAGCTCGGCGGCATGGGGGGAGACCCAGTACTTC
.,TRBJ2-6,.,16,TRBV9,CASSVVRGPGANVLTF,TGTGCCAGCAGCGTAGTTAGGGGACCCGGGGCCAACGTCCTGACTTTC
few,TRBJ2-3,.,14,TRBV7-2,CASSPGTDGGTQYF,TGTGCCAGCAGTCCTGGGACGGATGGGGGTACGCAGTATTTT
.,TRBJ2-6,TRBD1,17,TRBV25-1,CASGRGGQSSGANVLTF,TGTGCCAGCGGTAGAGGGGGACAGAGCTCTGGGGCCAACGTCCTGACTTTC
.,TRBJ2-6,.,18,TRBV12-3/TRBV12-4,CASTYFRWGAVGTNVLTF,TGTGCCAGCACCTACTTTAGATGGGGGGCAGTTGGGACCAACGTCCTGACTTTC
few,TRBJ1-5,.,17,TRBV20-1,CSDHWTVLPASNQPQHF,TGCAGCGATCACTGGACCGTCCTACCTGCTAGCAATCAGCCCCAGCATTTT
few,TRBJ2-7,TRBD2,15,TRBV20-1,CSANSHSGRGYEQYF,TGCAGTGCCAACAGCCATAGCGGGAGGGGGTACGAGCAGTACTTC
.,TRBJ2-5,TRBD1,19,TRBV7-9,CASSATGGLDKHFQETQYF,TGTGCCAGCAGCGCCACAGGGGGCTTAGACAAACATTTCCAAGAGACCCAGTACTTC
.,TRBJ2-7,TRBD2,16,TRBV29-1,CSVEGTSGRAANEQYF,TGCAGCGTTGAGGGGACTAGCGGGAGGGCCGCGAACGAGCAGTACTTC
few,TRBJ2-7,TRBD1,11,TRBV10-2,CASGDRGEQYF,TGCGCCAGCGGTGACAGGGGCGAGCAGTACTTC
few,TRBJ2-7,.,14,TRBV27,CASSYRGYSYEQYF,TGTGCCAGCAGTTACCGCGGTTACTCCTACGAGCAGTACTTC
.,TRBJ2-1,TRBD2,16,TRBV20-1,CSATGTSGGSWGEQFF,TGCAGTGCTACCGGGACTAGCGGGGGCTCCTGGGGGGAGCAGTTCTTC
.,TRBJ1-2,TRBD1,14,TRBV13,CASSPGQGEHGYTF,TGTGCCAGCAGCCCCGGACAGGGGGAACATGGCTACACCTTC
few,TRBJ1-2,.,13,TRBV28,CASTQGTLYGYTF,TGTGCCAGCACACAGGGAACCCTCTATGGCTACACCTTC
few,TRBJ2-7,.,15,TRBV20-1,CSARVYRGTIYEQYF,TGCAGTGCTAGAGTGTATCGCGGGACCATTTACGAGCAGTACTTC